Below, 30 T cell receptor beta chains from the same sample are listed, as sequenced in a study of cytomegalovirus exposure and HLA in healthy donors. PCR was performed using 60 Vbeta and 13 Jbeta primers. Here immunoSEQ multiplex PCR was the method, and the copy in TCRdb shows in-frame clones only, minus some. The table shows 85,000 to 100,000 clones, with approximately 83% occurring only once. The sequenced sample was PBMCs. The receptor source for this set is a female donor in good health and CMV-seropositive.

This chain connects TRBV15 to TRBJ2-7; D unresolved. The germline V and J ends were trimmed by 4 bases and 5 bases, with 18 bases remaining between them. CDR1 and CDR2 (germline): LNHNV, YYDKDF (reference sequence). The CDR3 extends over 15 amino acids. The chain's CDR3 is CATSTDKRYKDEQYF. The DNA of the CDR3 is TGTGCCACCAGCACCGACAAACGGTATAAGGACGAGCAGTACTTC.

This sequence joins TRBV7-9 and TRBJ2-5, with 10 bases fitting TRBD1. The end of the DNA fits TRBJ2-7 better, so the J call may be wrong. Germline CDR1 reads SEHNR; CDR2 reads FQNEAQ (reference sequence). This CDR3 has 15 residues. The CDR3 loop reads CASSPTGQGTYEQYF. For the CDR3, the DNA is TGTGCCAGCAGCCCCACGGGACAGGGGACCTACGAGCAGTACTTC.

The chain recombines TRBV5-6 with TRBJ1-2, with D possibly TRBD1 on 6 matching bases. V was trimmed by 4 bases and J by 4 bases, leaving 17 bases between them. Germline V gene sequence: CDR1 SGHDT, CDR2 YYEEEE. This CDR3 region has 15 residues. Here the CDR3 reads CASSTITTGFYGYTF. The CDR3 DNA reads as TGTGCCAGCAGCACAATAACGACAGGCTTCTATGGCTACACCTTC.

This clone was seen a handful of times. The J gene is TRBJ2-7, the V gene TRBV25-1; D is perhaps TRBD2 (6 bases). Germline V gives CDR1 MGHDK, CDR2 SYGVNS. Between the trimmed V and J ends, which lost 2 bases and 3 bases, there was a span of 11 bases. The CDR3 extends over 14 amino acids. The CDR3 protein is CASSEGGSYYEQYF. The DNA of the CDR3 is TGTGCCAGCAGTGAAGGGGGGTCTTACTACGAGCAGTACTTC.

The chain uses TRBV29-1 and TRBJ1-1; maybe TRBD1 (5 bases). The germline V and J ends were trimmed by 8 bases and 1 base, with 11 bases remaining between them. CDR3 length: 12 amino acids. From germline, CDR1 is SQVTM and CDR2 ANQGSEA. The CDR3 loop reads CSLGQPNTEAFF. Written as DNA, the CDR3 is TGCAGCCTCGGACAACCGAACACTGAAGCTTTCTTT.

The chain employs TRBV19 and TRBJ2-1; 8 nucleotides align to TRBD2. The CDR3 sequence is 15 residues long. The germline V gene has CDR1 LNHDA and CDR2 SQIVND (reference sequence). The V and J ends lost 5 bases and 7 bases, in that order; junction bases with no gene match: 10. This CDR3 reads CASSLVAGFMNEQFF. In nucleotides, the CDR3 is TGTGCCAGTAGTTTAGTAGCGGGGTTCATGAATGAGCAGTTCTTC. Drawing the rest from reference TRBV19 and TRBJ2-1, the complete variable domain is DGGITQSPKYLFRKEGQNVTLSCEQNLNHDAMYWYRQDPGQGLRLIYYSQIVNDFQKGDIAEGYSVSREKKESFPLTVTSAQKNPTAFYLCASSLVAGFMNEQFFGPGTRLTVL.

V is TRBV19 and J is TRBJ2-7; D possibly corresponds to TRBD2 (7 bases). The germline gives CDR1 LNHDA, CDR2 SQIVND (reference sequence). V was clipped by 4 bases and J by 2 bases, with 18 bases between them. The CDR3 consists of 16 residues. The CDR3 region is CASSTPGAGATYEQYF. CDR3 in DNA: TGTGCCAGTAGTACCCCAGGGGCGGGGGCCACCTACGAGCAGTACTTC.

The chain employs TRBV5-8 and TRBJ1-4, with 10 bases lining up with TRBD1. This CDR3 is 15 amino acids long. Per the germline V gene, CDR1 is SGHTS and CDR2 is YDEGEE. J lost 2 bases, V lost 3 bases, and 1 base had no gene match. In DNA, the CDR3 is TGTGCCAGCAGCTCGGACAGGGGGACTAATGAAAAACTGTTTTTT. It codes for CASSSDRGTNEKLFF.

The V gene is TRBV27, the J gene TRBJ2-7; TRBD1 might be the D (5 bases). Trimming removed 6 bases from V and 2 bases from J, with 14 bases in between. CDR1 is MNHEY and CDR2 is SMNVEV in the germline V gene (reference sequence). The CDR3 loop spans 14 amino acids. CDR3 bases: TGTGCCAGCAGGCCACAGGACGGTGCCTACGAGCAGTACTTC. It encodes CASRPQDGAYEQYF.

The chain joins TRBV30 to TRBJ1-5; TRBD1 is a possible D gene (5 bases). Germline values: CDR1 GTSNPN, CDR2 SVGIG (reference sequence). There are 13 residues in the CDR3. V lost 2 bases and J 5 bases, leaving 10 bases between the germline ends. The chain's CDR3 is CAWSKAGYQPQHF. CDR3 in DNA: TGTGCCTGGAGTAAGGCAGGGTATCAGCCCCAGCATTTT.

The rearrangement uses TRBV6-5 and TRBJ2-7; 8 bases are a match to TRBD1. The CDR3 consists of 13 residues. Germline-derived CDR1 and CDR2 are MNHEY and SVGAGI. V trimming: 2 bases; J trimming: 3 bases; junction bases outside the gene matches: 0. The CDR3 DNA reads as TGTGCCAGCAGTTACGACAGGGGCTACGAGCAGTACTTC. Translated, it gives CASSYDRGYEQYF.

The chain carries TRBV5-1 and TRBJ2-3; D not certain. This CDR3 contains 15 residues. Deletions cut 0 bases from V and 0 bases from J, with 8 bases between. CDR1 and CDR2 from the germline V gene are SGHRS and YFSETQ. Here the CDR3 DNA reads TGCGCCAGCAGCTTGGGCACCCTAAGCACAGATACGCAGTATTTT. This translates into CASSLGTLSTDTQYF.

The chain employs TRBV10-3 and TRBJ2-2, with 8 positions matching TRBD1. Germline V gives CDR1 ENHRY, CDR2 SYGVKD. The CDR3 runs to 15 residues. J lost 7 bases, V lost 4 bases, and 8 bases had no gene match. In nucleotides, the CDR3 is TGTGCCATCAGTGGGACAGGGAATAGAAGCGGGGAGCTGTTTTTT. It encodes CAISGTGNRSGELFF.

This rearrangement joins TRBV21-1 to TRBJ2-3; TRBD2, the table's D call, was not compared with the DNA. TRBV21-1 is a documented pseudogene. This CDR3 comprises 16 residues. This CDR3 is CASSPRAAGRSDTQYF. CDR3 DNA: TGTGCCAGCAGCCCGCGGGCAGCGGGGCGATCAGATACGCAGTATTTT.

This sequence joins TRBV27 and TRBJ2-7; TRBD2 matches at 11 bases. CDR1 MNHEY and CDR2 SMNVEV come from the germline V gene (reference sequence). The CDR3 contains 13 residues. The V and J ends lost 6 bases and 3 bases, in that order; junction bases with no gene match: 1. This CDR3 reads CASSGTSGYEQYF. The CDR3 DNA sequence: TGTGCCAGCAGCGGGACTAGCGGCTACGAGCAGTACTTC.

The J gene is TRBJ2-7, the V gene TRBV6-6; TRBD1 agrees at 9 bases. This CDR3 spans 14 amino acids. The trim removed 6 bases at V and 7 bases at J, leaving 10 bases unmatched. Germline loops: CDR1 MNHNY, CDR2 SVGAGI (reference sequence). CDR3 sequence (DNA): TGTGCCAGCAGAACAGGGGGCACCCACCGGGAGCAGTACTTC. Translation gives CASRTGGTHREQYF.

The CDR3 nucleotides are TGCGCCAGCAGCGGGGGGGCAGCGATTGAGCAGTTCTTC. Amino acids: CASSGGAAIEQFF. V usage is TRBV4-1 and J usage is TRBJ2-1; D may be TRBD2 (7 bases). V lost 5 bases and J 9 bases, leaving 14 bases between the germline ends. Germline V gene lookup returns CDR1 MGHRA and CDR2 YSYEKL. The CDR3 extends over 13 amino acids.

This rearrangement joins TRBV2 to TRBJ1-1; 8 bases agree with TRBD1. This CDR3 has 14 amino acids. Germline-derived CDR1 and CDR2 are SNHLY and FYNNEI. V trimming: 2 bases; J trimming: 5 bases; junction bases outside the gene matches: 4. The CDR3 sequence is CASSEQGAGTEAFF. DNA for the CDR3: TGTGCCAGCAGTGAACAGGGGGCCGGAACTGAAGCTTTCTTT.

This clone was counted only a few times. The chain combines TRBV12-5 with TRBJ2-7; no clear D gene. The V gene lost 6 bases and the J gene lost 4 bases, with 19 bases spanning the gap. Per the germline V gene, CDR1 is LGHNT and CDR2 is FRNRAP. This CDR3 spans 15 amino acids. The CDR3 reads CASGTTGLPAYEQYF. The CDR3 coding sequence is TGTGCTAGTGGGACAACTGGGCTCCCCGCTTACGAGCAGTACTTC. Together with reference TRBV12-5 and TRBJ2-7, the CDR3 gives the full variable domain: DARVTQTPRHKVTEMGQEVTMRCQPILGHNTVFWYRQTMMQGLELLAYFRNRAPLDDSGMPKDRFSAEMPDATLATLKIQPSEPRDSAVYFCASGTTGLPAYEQYFGPGTRLTVT.

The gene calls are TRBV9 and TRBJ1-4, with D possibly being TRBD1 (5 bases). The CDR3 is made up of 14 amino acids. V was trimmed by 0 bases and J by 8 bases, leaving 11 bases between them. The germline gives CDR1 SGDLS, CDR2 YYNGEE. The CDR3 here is CASSVAQGNEKLFF. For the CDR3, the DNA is TGTGCCAGCAGCGTAGCGCAGGGAAACGAAAAACTGTTTTTT.

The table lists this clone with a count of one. The CDR3 DNA reads TGTGCCAGCAGCTTAGTTCCACCGGGACAGGGGGCGAATGCCAAAAACATTCAGTACTTC. It codes for CASSLVPPGQGANAKNIQYF. This chain links TRBV11-3 with TRBJ2-4, with 12 bases matching TRBD1. The CDR3 is made up of 20 amino acids. Germline CDR1 and CDR2: SGHNT and YENEEA. V shed 1 base and J 1 base; nucleotides not matched to a gene: 11.

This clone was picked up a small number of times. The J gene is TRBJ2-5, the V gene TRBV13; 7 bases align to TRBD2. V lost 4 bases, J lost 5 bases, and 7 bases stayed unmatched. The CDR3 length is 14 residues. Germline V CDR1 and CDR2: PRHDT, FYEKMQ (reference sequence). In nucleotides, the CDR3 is TGTGCCAGCAGCTACAACCGGGACTATGAGACCCAGTACTTC. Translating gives CASSYNRDYETQYF.

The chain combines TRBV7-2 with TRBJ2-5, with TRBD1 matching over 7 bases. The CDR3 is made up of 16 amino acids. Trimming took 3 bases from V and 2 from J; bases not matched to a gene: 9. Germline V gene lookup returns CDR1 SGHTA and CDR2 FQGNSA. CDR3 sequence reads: CASSFLQLDRQETQYF. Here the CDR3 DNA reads TGTGCCAGCAGCTTTCTCCAACTGGACAGGCAAGAGACCCAGTACTTC. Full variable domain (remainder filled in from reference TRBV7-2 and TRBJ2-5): GAGVSQSPSNKVTEKGKDVELRCDPISGHTALYWYRQSLGQGLEFLIYFQGNSAPDKSGLPSDRFSAERTGGSVSTLTIQRTQQEDSAVYLCASSFLQLDRQETQYFGPGTRLLVL.

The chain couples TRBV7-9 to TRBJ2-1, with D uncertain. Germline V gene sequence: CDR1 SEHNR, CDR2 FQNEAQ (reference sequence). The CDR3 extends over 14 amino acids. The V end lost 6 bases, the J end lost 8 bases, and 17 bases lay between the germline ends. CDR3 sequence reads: CASSATLDGDEQFF. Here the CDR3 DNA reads TGTGCCAGCAGTGCCACCTTAGACGGAGATGAGCAGTTCTTC.

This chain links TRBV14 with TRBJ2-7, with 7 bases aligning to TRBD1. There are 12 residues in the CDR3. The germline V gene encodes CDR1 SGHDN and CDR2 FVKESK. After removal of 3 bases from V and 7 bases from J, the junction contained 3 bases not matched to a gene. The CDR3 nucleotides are TGTGCCAGCAGCCACTCAGGGGGTGAGCAGTACTTC. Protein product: CASSHSGGEQYF. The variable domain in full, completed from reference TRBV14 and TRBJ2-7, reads EAGVTQFPSHSVIEKGQTVTLRCDPISGHDNLYWYRRVMGKEIKFLLHFVKESKQDESGMPNNRFLAERTGGTYSTLKVQPAELEDSGVYFCASSHSGGEQYFGPGTRLTVT.

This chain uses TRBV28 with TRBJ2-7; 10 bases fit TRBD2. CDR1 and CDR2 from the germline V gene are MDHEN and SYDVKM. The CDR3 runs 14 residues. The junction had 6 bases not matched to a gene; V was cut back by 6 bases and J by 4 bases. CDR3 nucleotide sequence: TGTGCCAGCAGACGGAGCGGGAGGGTTTACGAGCAGTACTTC. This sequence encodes CASRRSGRVYEQYF.

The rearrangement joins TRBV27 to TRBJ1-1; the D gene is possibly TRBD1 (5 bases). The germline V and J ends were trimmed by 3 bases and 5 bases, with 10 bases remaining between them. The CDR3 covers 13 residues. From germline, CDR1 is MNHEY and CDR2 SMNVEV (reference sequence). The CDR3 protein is CASSFSRVTEAFF. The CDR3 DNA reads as TGTGCCAGCAGTTTCTCCAGGGTAACTGAAGCTTTCTTT.

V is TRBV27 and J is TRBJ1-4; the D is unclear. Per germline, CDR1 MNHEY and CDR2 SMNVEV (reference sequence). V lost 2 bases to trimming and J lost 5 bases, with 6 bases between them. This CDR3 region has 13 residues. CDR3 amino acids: CASSLVGNEKLFF. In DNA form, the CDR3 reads TGTGCCAGCAGTTTAGTCGGGAATGAAAAACTGTTTTTT.

CDR3 nucleotide sequence: TGTGCCAGCAGCTCCCCTCTCCGGGGGAGGGACACTGAAGCTTTCTTT. This sequence encodes CASSSPLRGRDTEAFF. The chain uses TRBV5-6 and TRBJ1-1; maybe TRBD1 (5 bases). Trimming pared 3 bases from V and 3 bases from J, leaving 18 bases between. Germline V lookup: CDR1 SGHDT, CDR2 YYEEEE. This CDR3 is built from 16 residues.

CDR3 in DNA: TGTGCCAGCAGTCATGGGACAGCTAGCAATCAGCCCCAGCATTTT. This translates into CASSHGTASNQPQHF. V usage is TRBV6-6 and J usage is TRBJ1-5; TRBD1 matches at 7 bases. With V trimmed by 5 bases and J by 0 bases, 4 bases remained unmatched. The CDR3 length is 15 residues. Germline values: CDR1 MNHNY, CDR2 SVGAGI (reference sequence).